Shown below are 16 T cell receptor beta chains from a single sample sequenced in a study of beta chain features in type 1 diabetes. What was sequenced were expressed TCRB transcripts, since all of the isolated RNA had been reverse transcribed. Data came from immunoSEQ multiplex PCR; TCRdb stores just in-frame clones and leaves some out. The data contain under 300,000 clones, around 24% of them singletons. These receptors' antigens are unknown. Findings and limits, study-wide: TCRB CDR3s were moderately but significantly shorter in Type 1 diabetes patients in all four CD4+ subsets.

Input material: naive CD4+ T cells from blood. The receptor source for this set is a woman in her twenties or thirties with type 1 diabetes.

The chain couples TRBV5-6 to TRBJ2-1; 9 bases are a match to TRBD1. V was pared by 3 bases and J by 4 bases, with 5 bases of the junction left unmatched. CDR3 length equals 15 residues. Per germline, CDR1 SGHDT and CDR2 YYEEEE. For the CDR3, the DNA is TGTGCCAGCAGCTCGGGGACAGGGCGGTACAATGAGCAGTTCTTC. Encoded protein: CASSSGTGRYNEQFF. Using reference TRBV5-6 and TRBJ2-1 for the parts outside the CDR3, the full variable domain is DAGVTQSPTHLIKTRGQQVTLRCSPKSGHDTVSWYQQALGQGPQFIFQYYEEEERQRGNFPDRFSGHQFPNYSSELNVNALLLGDSALYLCASSSGTGRYNEQFFGPGTRLTVL.

This clone appeared a few times. The J gene is TRBJ2-7, the V gene TRBV5-1, with D possibly matching TRBD2 (6 bases). The CDR3 extends over 12 amino acids. Trimming pared 0 bases from V and 6 bases from J, leaving 7 bases between. CDR1 and CDR2 (germline): SGHRS, YFSETQ. The CDR3 bases are TGCGCCAGCAGCTTGGTGGGGGGCGAGCAGTACTTC. Encoded protein: CASSLVGGEQYF.

The chain is built from TRBV19 and TRBJ2-1; tentative D call: TRBD2 (5 bases). Trimming removed 4 bases at V and 4 bases at J, with 11 bases between. CDR3 length: 14 residues. Per germline, CDR1 LNHDA and CDR2 SQIVND (reference sequence). The CDR3 coding sequence is TGTGCCAGTAGTAATGGACTGACTTACAATGAGCAGTTCTTC. Its protein is CASSNGLTYNEQFF.

This clone was detected only a few times. The CDR3: CASRALSGTGELFF. CDR3 nucleotide sequence: TGTGCCAGCAGGGCACTGAGCGGCACCGGGGAGCTGTTTTTT. The chain links TRBV28 to TRBJ2-2; the D gene is possibly TRBD2 (5 bases). V was cut by 6 bases and J by 4 bases, with 12 bases left in between. The CDR3 runs 14 residues. Germline V gene sequence: CDR1 MDHEN, CDR2 SYDVKM.

V gene TRBV29-1 combines with J gene TRBJ1-5; 9 positions match TRBD1. The J segment lost 7 bases and the V segment lost 4 bases, leaving 5 bases of the junction unmatched. Germline V gene data show CDR1 as SQVTM and CDR2 as ANQGSEA. There are 13 residues in the CDR3. The CDR3 sequence is CSVAGDREQPQHF. The CDR3 region has the DNA TGCAGCGTTGCGGGGGACAGGGAACAGCCCCAGCATTTT. The variable domain in full, completed from reference TRBV29-1 and TRBJ1-5, reads SAVISQKPSRDICQRGTSLTIQCQVDSQVTMMFWYRQQPGQSLTLIATANQGSEATYESGFVIDKFPISRPNLTFSTLTVSNMSPEDSSIYLCSVAGDREQPQHFGDGTRLSIL.

Only a few counts were recorded for this clone. The chain couples TRBV29-1 to TRBJ2-2; 7 bases are shared with TRBD1. The CDR3 spans 11 residues. Trimming at V came to 6 bases and at J to 5 bases, leaving 0 bases not matched to a gene. CDR1 and CDR2 (germline): SQVTM, ANQGSEA. The CDR3 DNA sequence: TGCAGCGTGGGACAGACCGGGGAGCTGTTTTTT. It encodes CSVGQTGELFF.

This rearrangement joins TRBV5-4 to TRBJ2-7, with 7 positions matching TRBD1. Germline trimming cut 4 bases from V and 3 bases from J; bases unmatched to any gene: 19. The CDR3 loop spans 18 amino acids. Germline V lookup: CDR1 SGHNT, CDR2 YYREEE (reference sequence). The DNA of the CDR3 is TGTGCCAGCAGCGCCCAACCGTTAAGCCGGGACAGAGGCTACGAGCAGTACTTC. This encodes CASSAQPLSRDRGYEQYF.

V and J are TRBV30 and TRBJ2-5; possible D gene TRBD2, 6 bases. V lost 5 bases and J lost 7, with 17 bases in between. The CDR3 extends over 13 amino acids. CDR1 is GTSNPN, CDR2 SVGIG, per germline (reference sequence). The DNA for the CDR3 is TGTGCCTGGGAGGCCCCGGGAGCCTGGACCCAGTACTTC. It specifies CAWEAPGAWTQYF. The full variable domain, in which reference TRBV30 and TRBJ2-5 provide the parts outside the CDR3, is SQTIHQWPATLVQPVGSPLSLECTVEGTSNPNLYWYRQAAGRGLQLLFYSVGIGQISSEVPQNLSASRPQDRQFILSSKKLLLSDSGFYLCAWEAPGAWTQYFGPGTRLLVL.

This clone was recorded a few times. The genes are TRBV5-6 and TRBJ2-1; 11 nucleotides match TRBD2. V was pared by 4 bases and J by 5 bases, with 2 bases of the junction left unmatched. Germline-derived CDR1 and CDR2 are SGHDT and YYEEEE. The CDR3 has 14 amino acids. The CDR3 nucleotides are TGTGCCAGCAGCCTGGGACTAGCGGACAATGAGCAGTTCTTC. This sequence encodes CASSLGLADNEQFF.

The chain is built from TRBV19 and TRBJ2-1; D is uncertain. The CDR3 is made up of 14 amino acids. Germline V gives CDR1 LNHDA, CDR2 SQIVND (reference sequence). V was trimmed by 0 bases and J by 1 base, leaving 4 bases between them. The CDR3 nucleotides read TGTGCCAGTAGTATAGATCAGTCCTACAATGAGCAGTTCTTC. Amino acid sequence: CASSIDQSYNEQFF.

This clone has a handful of counts. The chain carries TRBV5-4 and TRBJ2-7, with D perhaps TRBD2 (6 bases). The germline V gene encodes CDR1 SGHNT and CDR2 YYREEE (reference sequence). The CDR3 totals 14 residues. Deletions cut 0 bases from V and 5 bases from J, with 12 bases between. CDR3 residues: CASSLGAGSHEQYF. CDR3 sequence (DNA): TGTGCCAGCAGCTTGGGGGCGGGAAGCCACGAGCAGTACTTC.

The rearrangement joins TRBV7-3 to TRBJ2-1, with TRBD2 identical over 11 bases. The CDR3 length is 15 residues. The V and J ends lost 5 bases and 8 bases, in that order; junction bases with no gene match: 8. CDR1 SGHTA and CDR2 FQGTGA come from the germline V gene. The CDR3 bases are TGTGCCAGCAGCGTGTCTAGCGGGAGGCACCATGAGCAGTTCTTC. As protein: CASSVSSGRHHEQFF.

This clone was observed a few times. CDR3 DNA sequence: TGCGCCAGCAGCTCGAGGCCGTCTAGCACAGATACGCAGTATTTT. Its translation is CASSSRPSSTDTQYF. This sequence joins TRBV5-1 and TRBJ2-3; no firm D call. Germline V gene lookup returns CDR1 SGHRS and CDR2 YFSETQ. This CDR3 contains 15 residues. The V end lost 3 bases, the J end lost 0 bases, and 11 bases lay between the germline ends.

This sequence joins TRBV18 and TRBJ2-5; 7 nucleotides match TRBD2. The CDR3 is 16 residues long. Per germline, CDR1 KGHSH and CDR2 LQKENI. V dropped 2 bases and J dropped 1; count of bases not matched to a gene: 7. The chain's CDR3 is CASSPRTSASQETQYF. As DNA, the CDR3 is TGTGCCAGCTCACCAAGAACTAGCGCTAGCCAAGAGACCCAGTACTTC. The complete variable domain, with remaining parts taken from reference TRBV18 and TRBJ2-5, reads NAGVMQNPRHLVRRRGQEARLRCSPMKGHSHVYWYRQLPEEGLKFMVYLQKENIIDESGMPKERFSAEFPKEGPSILRIQQVVRGDSAAYFCASSPRTSASQETQYFGPGTRLLVL.

The V and J genes are TRBV13 and TRBJ2-7, with 13 bases identical to TRBD2. Unmatched junction bases numbered 13, after V lost 6 bases and J lost 5 bases. The CDR3 has 17 residues. The germline V gene encodes CDR1 PRHDT and CDR2 FYEKMQ (reference sequence). This CDR3 is CASSQLAGGPSGDEQYF. Here the CDR3 DNA reads TGTGCCAGCAGTCAACTAGCGGGAGGGCCCTCTGGGGACGAGCAGTACTTC.

Here the CDR3 reads CSVGDSLWAQYF. CDR3 in DNA: TGCAGCGTCGGGGACAGTCTCTGGGCCCAGTACTTC. The chain is built from TRBV29-1 and TRBJ2-5, with 7 bases fitting TRBD1. In germline, CDR1 is SQVTM, CDR2 ANQGSEA. With 6 bases clipped from V and 9 bases from J, the junction kept 10 bases outside the gene matches. CDR3 length equals 12 residues.